This record looks at one T cell receptor beta chain sequence and its context. Data came from immunoSEQ multiplex PCR; TCRdb stores just in-frame clones and leaves some out. The sample has some 510,000 clones, around 79% seen once; the top ten hold under 15%. The CDR3 consists of 12 residues. The germline V and J ends were trimmed by 6 bases and 1 base, with 3 bases remaining between them. Germline V gene data show CDR1 as ENHRY and CDR2 as SYGVKD. This record comes from a study of shared clonotypes between healthy human individuals. Sequenced material: PBMCs. The chain combines TRBV10-3 with TRBJ2-2; D remains ambiguous. This clonotype was sampled from a woman in her forties in good health. Some clones in this sample may be carry-over from other donors' samples. CDR3 sequence (DNA): TGTGCCATCAGGGAGAACACCGGGGAGCTGTTTTTT. Its translation: CAIRENTGELFF.